The rows below give T cell receptor beta chains drawn from one sample of a study of T cell repertoires in cytomegalovirus infection. TCRdb reprocessed the reads with MiXCR, giving one entry per CDR3 protein. The table lists 200,000 or so distinct CDR3 sequences, 28% of them singletons. Sequencing was done on a sample of PBMCs. The origin of the receptors is a human donor in good health (CMV status not recorded). Some clones in this sample may be carry-over from other donors' samples. CDR3s include the opening cysteine and the closing phenylalanine or tryptophan. The D gene is left open where the match is weak. Part of the rows lack a size; the others show once, few, many or a class for expanded clones.

d_gene,j_gene,len,v_gene,abundance,CDR3nt,CDR3aa
-,TRBJ1-6,16,TRBV14,-,TGTGCCAGCAGCCACCGGTCAGGAGGGCATAATTCACCCCTCCACTTT,CASSHRSGGHNSPLHF
-,TRBJ2-3,13,TRBV11-2,-,TGTGCCAGCAGCTTGGGCGACGCAGATACGCAGTATTTT,CASSLGDADTQYF
-,TRBJ2-5,12,TRBV7-9,few,TGTGCCAGCAGCCGGGACGTAGAGACCCAGTACTTC,CASSRDVETQYF
TRBD1,TRBJ1-4,15,TRBV7-2,many,TGTGCCAGCAGCTGGACAGGGGGTGAAGGCGAAAAACTGTTTTTT,CASSWTGGEGEKLFF
TRBD1,TRBJ1-2,16,TRBV6-5,-,TGTGCCAGCAGTTCTCAGTTCAGGGGGCCTAACTATGGCTACACCTTC,CASSSQFRGPNYGYTF
-,TRBJ1-5,13,TRBV6-2/TRBV6-3,-,TGTGCCAGCAGTCGGGACATTCACCAGCCCCAGCATTTT,CASSRDIHQPQHF
-,TRBJ2-6,17,TRBV6-6,-,TGTGCCAGCAGTTACATTCTGACAGTCTCTGGGGCCAACGTCCTGACTTTC,CASSYILTVSGANVLTF
TRBD1,TRBJ2-1,14,TRBV11-1,few,TGTGCCAGCAGCTACGCCGGACAGGGCAGTGAGCAGTTCTTC,CASSYAGQGSEQFF
TRBD1,TRBJ2-2,20,TRBV7-8,many,TGTGCCAGCAGAAACCCGGGACAGGGATTAGGGTCGGGCCTCCCCGGGGAGCTGTTTTTT,CASRNPGQGLGSGLPGELFF
TRBD1,TRBJ1-1,18,TRBV7-3,few,TGTGCCAGCAGCCCGTCCCCGAGACAGGGGGGAAGGAACACTGAAGCTTTCTTT,CASSPSPRQGGRNTEAFF
-,TRBJ1-3,14,TRBV10-3,few,TGTGCCAGCCTATTCGGAGGAACTCGGGACACCATATATTTT,CASLFGGTRDTIYF
TRBD1,TRBJ2-1,18,TRBV29-1,-,TGCAGCGCGATTAATAGACCTGGGACAGCCGGCAGGGGACATGAGCAGTTCTTC,CSAINRPGTAGRGHEQFF
-,TRBJ1-4,16,TRBV6-5,-,TGTGCCAGCAGTTACTACTACAGGGTGACTAATGAAAAACTGTTTTTT,CASSYYYRVTNEKLFF
-,TRBJ1-1,13,TRBV7-3,-,TGTGCCAGCAGCTCCGGACAGCTTGCTGAAGCTTTCTTT,CASSSGQLAEAFF
TRBD1,TRBJ1-1,15,TRBV7-9,-,TGTGCCAGCAGCCCAACAGGGGGGAAGAACACTGAAGCTTTCTTT,CASSPTGGKNTEAFF
TRBD2,TRBJ2-4,15,TRBV7-2,-,TGTGCCAGCAGCAGAAGGACTAGGGGTGAGAACATTCAGTACTTC,CASSRRTRGENIQYF
TRBD2,TRBJ2-7,13,TRBV28,few,TGTGCCAGTGGGGGGGGGACGTGGGACGAGCAGTACTTC,CASGGGTWDEQYF
-,TRBJ1-4,16,TRBV7-9,-,TGTGCCAGCAGCTCCCCAAGGACGGCAACTAATGAAAAACTGTTTTTT,CASSSPRTATNEKLFF
-,TRBJ2-7,16,TRBV2,few,TGTGCCAGCAGTGATAGAGGGGGGTTGGTTAAGTACGAGCAGTACTTC,CASSDRGGLVKYEQYF
-,TRBJ2-2,15,TRBV9,-,TGTGCCAGCAGCCCTCGAAGGGGCGATGACGGGGAGCTGTTTTTT,CASSPRRGDDGELFF
TRBD1,TRBJ1-2,14,TRBV29-1,few,TGCAGCGTTGCCGCAGGACAGGGGGCAGGTGGCTACACCTTC,CSVAAGQGAGGYTF
TRBD1,TRBJ2-3,14,TRBV7-2,many,TGTGCCAGCAGCTTGGACAGGGGGTCAAATACGCAGTATTTT,CASSLDRGSNTQYF
-,TRBJ2-4,16,TRBV19,-,TGTGCCAGTAGTATAGTCAGGGAACTAGCCAAAAACATTCAGTACTTC,CASSIVRELAKNIQYF
-,TRBJ2-3,14,TRBV27,-,TGTGCCACCCGCCGGGACCCCCGCGCAGATACGCAGTATTTT,CATRRDPRADTQYF
-,TRBJ2-1,13,TRBV20-1,many,TGCAGTGCTGGCCACGGGGGTGGCAATGAGCAGTTCTTC,CSAGHGGGNEQFF
-,TRBJ2-5,14,TRBV4-3,-,TGCGCCAGCAGCCAAGGGAGGACACAAGAGACCCAGTACTTC,CASSQGRTQETQYF
-,TRBJ2-3,15,TRBV12-3/TRBV12-4,few,TGTGCCAGCACCCTCAGGGTGGGATTCACAGATACGCAGTATTTT,CASTLRVGFTDTQYF
-,TRBJ1-5,16,TRBV19,few,TGTGCCAGTAGTACCGGGACGCTAAAGGGCTATCAGCCCCAGCATTTT,CASSTGTLKGYQPQHF
-,TRBJ2-7,12,TRBV18,-,TGTGCCAGCTCACCAGTAAACGGGGAGCAGTACTTC,CASSPVNGEQYF
-,TRBJ1-1,13,TRBV9,few,TGTGCCAGCAGCGTAGTCTGGGGGACTGAAGCTTTCTTT,CASSVVWGTEAFF
TRBD1,TRBJ1-2,13,TRBV20-1,few,TGCAGTGCTAGAGGCGACAGGGGACATGGCTACACCTTC,CSARGDRGHGYTF
TRBD2,TRBJ2-3,19,TRBV7-2,few,TGTGCCAGCGCACCGGGACTAGCGGGGGCCGGGAAGAGGGGAGATACGCAGTATTTT,CASAPGLAGAGKRGDTQYF
TRBD1,TRBJ1-1,12,TRBV7-2,-,TGTGCCAGCAGCTTGGGACAGGGGGGCGCTTTCTTT,CASSLGQGGAFF
-,TRBJ2-7,22,TRBV5-6,-,TGTGCCAGCAGCTTGTTGGCCGTTGGGTCCGAGGGGCGGACAGTTCGCTCCTACGAGCAGTACTTC,CASSLLAVGSEGRTVRSYEQYF
-,TRBJ1-2,15,TRBV15,few,TGTGCCACCAGCAGAGAGGCGACGGGGAACTATGGCTACACCTTC,CATSREATGNYGYTF
TRBD1,TRBJ1-5,14,TRBV4-3,-,TGCGCCAGCAGCCAAGGACAGGGAGGTCAGCCCCAGCATTTT,CASSQGQGGQPQHF
-,TRBJ1-6,13,TRBV7-3,-,TGTGCCAGCAGCACCGGACAGAAAGCACCCCTCCACTTT,CASSTGQKAPLHF
-,TRBJ1-1,16,TRBV5-1,few,TGCGCCAGCAGCTTGGGTGTACGGGGGCGCGGGACTGAAGCTTTCTTT,CASSLGVRGRGTEAFF
TRBD1,TRBJ1-3,15,TRBV11-2,-,TGTGCCAGCAGCCCCCACAGGGGCTCTGGAAACACCATATATTTT,CASSPHRGSGNTIYF
TRBD2,TRBJ2-7,17,TRBV7-3,-,TGTGCCAGCAGCCCGACCGGAGCGGGGGCCCGCTCCTACGAGCAGTACTTC,CASSPTGAGARSYEQYF